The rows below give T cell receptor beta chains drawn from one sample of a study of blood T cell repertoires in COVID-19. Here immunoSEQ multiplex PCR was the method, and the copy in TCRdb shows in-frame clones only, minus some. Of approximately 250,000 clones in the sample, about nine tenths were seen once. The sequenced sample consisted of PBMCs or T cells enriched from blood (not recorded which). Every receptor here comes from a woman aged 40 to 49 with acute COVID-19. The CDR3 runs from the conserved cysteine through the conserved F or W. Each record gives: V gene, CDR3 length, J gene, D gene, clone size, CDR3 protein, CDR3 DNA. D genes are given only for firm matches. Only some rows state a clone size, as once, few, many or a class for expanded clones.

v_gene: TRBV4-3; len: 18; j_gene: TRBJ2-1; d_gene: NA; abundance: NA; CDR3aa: CASSQDSVAGSSYNEQFF; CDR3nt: TGCGCCAGCAGCCAAGATAGTGTCGCGGGATCCTCCTACAATGAGCAGTTCTTC
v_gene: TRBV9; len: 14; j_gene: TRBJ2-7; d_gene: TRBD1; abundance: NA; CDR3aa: CASSDGQGENEQYF; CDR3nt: TGTGCCAGCAGCGACGGACAGGGGGAGAACGAGCAGTACTTC
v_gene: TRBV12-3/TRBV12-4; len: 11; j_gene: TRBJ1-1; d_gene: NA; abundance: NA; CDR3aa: CASVRNTEAFF; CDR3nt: TGTGCCAGTGTCAGGAACACTGAAGCTTTCTTT
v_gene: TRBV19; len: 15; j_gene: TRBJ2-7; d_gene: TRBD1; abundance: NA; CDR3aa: CASSPGQGVPYEQYF; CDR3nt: TGTGCCAGTAGTCCGGGACAGGGAGTTCCCTACGAGCAGTACTTC
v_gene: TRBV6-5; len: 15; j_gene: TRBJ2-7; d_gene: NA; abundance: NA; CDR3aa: CATRRVWRGSYEQYF; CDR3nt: TGTGCCACCCGACGTGTTTGGCGGGGCTCCTACGAGCAGTACTTC
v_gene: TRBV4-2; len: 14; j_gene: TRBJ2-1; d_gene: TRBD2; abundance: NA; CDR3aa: CASSPASGRNEQFF; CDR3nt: TGTGCCAGCAGCCCGGCTAGCGGGAGGAATGAGCAGTTCTTC
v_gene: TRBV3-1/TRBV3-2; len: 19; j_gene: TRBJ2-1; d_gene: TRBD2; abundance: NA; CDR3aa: CASSREGSSLAGAFNEQFF; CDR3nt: TGTGCCAGCAGCCGAGAGGGAAGCTCTTTAGCGGGAGCGTTCAATGAGCAGTTCTTC
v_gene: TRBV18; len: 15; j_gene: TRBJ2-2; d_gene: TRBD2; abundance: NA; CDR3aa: CASSPLAGNTGELFF; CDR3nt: TGTGCCAGCTCACCACTAGCGGGGAACACCGGGGAGCTGTTTTTT
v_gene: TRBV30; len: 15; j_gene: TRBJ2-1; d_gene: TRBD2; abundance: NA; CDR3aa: CAWSPGTSGTANQFF; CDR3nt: TGTGCCTGGAGTCCCGGGACTAGCGGGACAGCTAATCAGTTCTTC
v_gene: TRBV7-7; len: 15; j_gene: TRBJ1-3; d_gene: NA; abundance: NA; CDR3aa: CASSPTYGAGNTIYF; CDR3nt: TGTGCTAGCAGCCCGACGTACGGGGCTGGAAACACCATATATTTT
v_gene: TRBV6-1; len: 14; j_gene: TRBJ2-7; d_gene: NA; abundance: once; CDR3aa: CASSDIGEAYEQYF; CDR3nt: TGTGCCAGCAGTGACATCGGGGAAGCCTACGAGCAGTACTTC
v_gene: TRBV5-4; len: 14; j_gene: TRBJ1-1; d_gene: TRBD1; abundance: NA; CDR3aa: CASSLYTGDTEAFF; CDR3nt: TGTGCCAGCAGCTTGTATACAGGGGATACTGAAGCTTTCTTT
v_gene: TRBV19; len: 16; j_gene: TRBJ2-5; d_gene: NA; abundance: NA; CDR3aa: CASSILQGAGYETQYF; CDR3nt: TGTGCCAGTAGTATCTTACAGGGAGCAGGGTATGAGACCCAGTACTTC
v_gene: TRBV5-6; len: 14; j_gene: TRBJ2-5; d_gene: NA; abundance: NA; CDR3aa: CASSLVSSQETQYF; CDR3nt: TGTGCCAGCAGCTTGGTTAGCTCCCAAGAGACCCAGTACTTC